Sequencing of this T cell receptor beta chain was carried out in a study of T cells after yellow fever vaccination. Study background: The fractions with low cell numbers were processed using SMART-Seq v4 Ultra Low Input. Study-level points and caveats: Within FACS-sorted repertoires, abundant clonotypes contaminating from the bulk population could be present.

Synthesis of TCR cDNA relied on 5'RACE template switching, which attached a universal primer site and UMIs. One entry per CDR3 protein, called by TCRdb with MiXCR from the 5' RACE reads. Of hundreds of thousands of distinct CDR3 sequences in the sample, 12% are singletons; the top ten hold approximately 3.3%. The V end lost 2 bases, the J end lost 3 bases, and 10 bases lay between the germline ends. Germline V gene data show CDR1 as SGHTA and CDR2 as FQGNSA. The CDR3 consists of 14 residues. This clonotype was picked up a small number of times. Its specificity is not known. This specimen consisted of CD4+ T cells sorted from PBMCs, obtained 15 days after the yellow fever booster vaccination. The chain employs TRBV7-2 and TRBJ2-5, with D hard to call. This TCR came from a man between 18 and 29 years old who received the YFV17D yellow fever vaccine. CDR3 bases: TGTGCCAGCAGCTTAAACGGACGGAAAGAGACCCAGTACTTC. It is translated as CASSLNGRKETQYF.